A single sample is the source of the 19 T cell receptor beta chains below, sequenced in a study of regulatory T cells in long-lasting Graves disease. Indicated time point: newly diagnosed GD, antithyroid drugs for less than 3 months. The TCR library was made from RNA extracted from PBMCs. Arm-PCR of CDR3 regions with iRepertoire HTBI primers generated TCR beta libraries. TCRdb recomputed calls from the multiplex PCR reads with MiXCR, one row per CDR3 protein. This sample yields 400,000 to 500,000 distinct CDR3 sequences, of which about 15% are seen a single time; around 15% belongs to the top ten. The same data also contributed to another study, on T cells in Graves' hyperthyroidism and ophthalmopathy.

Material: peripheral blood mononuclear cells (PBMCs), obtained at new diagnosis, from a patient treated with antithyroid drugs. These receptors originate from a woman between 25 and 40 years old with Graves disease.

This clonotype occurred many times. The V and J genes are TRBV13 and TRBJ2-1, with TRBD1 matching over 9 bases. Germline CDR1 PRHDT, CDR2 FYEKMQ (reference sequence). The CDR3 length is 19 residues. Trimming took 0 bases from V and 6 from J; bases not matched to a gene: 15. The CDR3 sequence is CASSLGLVATGGFGNEQFF. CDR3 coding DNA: TGTGCCAGCAGCTTAGGCCTAGTTGCGACAGGGGGTTTCGGCAATGAGCAGTTCTTC. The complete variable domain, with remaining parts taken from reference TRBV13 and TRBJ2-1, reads AAGVIQSPRHLIKEKRETATLKCYPIPRHDTVYWYQQGPGQDPQFLISFYEKMQSDKGSIPDRFSAQQFSDYHSELNMSSLELGDSALYFCASSLGLVATGGFGNEQFFGPGTRLTVL.

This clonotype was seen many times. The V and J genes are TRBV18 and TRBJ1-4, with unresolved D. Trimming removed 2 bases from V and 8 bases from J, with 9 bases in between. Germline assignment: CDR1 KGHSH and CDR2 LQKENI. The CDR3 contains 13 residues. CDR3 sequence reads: CASSPGLREKLFF. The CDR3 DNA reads TGTGCCAGCTCACCAGGGCTTAGGGAAAAACTGTTTTTT.

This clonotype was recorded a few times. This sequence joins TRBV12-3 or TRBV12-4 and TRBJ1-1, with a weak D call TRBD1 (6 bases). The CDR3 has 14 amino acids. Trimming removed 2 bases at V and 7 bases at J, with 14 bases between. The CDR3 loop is CASSLLSGQFEAFF. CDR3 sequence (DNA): TGTGCCAGCAGTTTATTATCCGGACAGTTTGAAGCTTTCTTT.

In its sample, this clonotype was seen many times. The CDR3 sequence: CAWRTFSYNEQFF. In DNA, the CDR3 is TGTGCCTGGAGAACTTTCTCCTACAATGAGCAGTTCTTC. The V call is TRBV30, the J call TRBJ2-1; unclear D gene. Germline CDR1 and CDR2: GTSNPN and SVGIG (reference sequence). The ends were cut back, 3 bases at V and 0 bases at J, with 6 bases in the middle. The CDR3 runs to 13 residues.

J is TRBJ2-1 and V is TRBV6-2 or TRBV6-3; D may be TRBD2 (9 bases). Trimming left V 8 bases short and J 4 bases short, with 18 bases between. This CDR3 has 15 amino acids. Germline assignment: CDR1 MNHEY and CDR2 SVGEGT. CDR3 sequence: CASQGAGGRYNEQFF. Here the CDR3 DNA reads TGTGCCAGCCAGGGGGCGGGGGGGCGTTACAATGAGCAGTTCTTC.

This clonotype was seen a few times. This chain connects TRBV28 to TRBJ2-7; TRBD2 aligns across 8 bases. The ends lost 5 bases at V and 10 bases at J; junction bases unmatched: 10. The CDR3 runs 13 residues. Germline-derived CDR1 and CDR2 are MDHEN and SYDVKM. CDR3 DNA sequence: TGTGCCAGCAGTGGGGGACTAGGCGCCCTTCAGTACTTC. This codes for CASSGGLGALQYF. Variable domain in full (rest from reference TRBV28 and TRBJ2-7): DVKVTQSSRYLVKRTGEKVFLECVQDMDHENMFWYRQDPGLGLRLIYFSYDVKMKEKGDIPEGYSVSREKKERFSLILESASTNQTSMYLCASSGGLGALQYFGPGTRLTVT.

The CDR3 loop reads CASSYAGPSYEQYF. Here the CDR3 DNA reads TGTGCCAGCAGTTACGCAGGACCGTCCTACGAGCAGTACTTC. The rearrangement joins TRBV6-2 or TRBV6-3 to TRBJ2-7, with D unclear. V was shortened by 2 bases and J by 1 base, with 9 bases between the two germline ends. CDR1 and CDR2 (germline): MNHEY, SVGEGT. The CDR3 is 14 residues long.

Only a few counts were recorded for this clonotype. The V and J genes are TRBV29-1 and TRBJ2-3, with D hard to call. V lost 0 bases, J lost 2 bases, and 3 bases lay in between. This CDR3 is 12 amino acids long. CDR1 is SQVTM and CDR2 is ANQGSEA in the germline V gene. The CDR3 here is CSVEDITDTQYF. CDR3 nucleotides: TGCAGCGTTGAAGACATCACAGATACGCAGTATTTT.

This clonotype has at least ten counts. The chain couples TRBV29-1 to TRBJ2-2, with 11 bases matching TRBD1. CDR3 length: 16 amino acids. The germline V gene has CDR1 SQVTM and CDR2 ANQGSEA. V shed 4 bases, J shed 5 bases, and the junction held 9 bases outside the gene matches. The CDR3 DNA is TGCAGCGTTGTTACGGTCGGACAGGGGGCAACCGGGGAGCTGTTTTTT. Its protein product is CSVVTVGQGATGELFF.

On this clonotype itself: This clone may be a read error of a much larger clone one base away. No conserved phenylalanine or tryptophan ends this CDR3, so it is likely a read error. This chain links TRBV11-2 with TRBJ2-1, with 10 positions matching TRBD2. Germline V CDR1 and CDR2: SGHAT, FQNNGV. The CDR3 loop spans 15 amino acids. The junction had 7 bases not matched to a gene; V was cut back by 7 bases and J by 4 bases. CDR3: CASTSGLATYNEQFL. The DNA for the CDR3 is TGTGCCAGCACCTCGGGACTAGCGACTTACAATGAGCAGTTCCTC.

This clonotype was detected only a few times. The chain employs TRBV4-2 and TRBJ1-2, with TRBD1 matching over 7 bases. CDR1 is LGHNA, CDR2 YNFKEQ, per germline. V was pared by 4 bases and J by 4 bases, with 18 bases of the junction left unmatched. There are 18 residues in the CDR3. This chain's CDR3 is CASSPQNPRGGIFYGYTF. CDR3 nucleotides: TGTGCCAGCAGCCCCCAAAATCCCAGGGGGGGAATTTTCTATGGCTACACCTTC.

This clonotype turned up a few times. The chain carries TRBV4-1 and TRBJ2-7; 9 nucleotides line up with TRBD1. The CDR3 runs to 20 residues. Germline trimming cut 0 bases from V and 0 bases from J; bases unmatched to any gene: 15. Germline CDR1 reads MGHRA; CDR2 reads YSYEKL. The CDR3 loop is CASSQEHVDRGWGSSYEQYF. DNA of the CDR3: TGCGCCAGCAGCCAAGAACACGTGGACAGGGGATGGGGGAGCTCCTACGAGCAGTACTTC.

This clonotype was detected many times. Here the CDR3 reads CASGRNTEAFF. CDR3 nucleotides: TGTGCCTCAGGGAGGAACACTGAAGCTTTCTTT. V usage is TRBV10-3 and J usage is TRBJ1-1, with D possibly matching TRBD1 (5 bases). Trimming shortened V by 11 bases and J by 1 base, and 8 bases separated the two germline ends. This CDR3 is built from 11 residues. CDR1 ENHRY and CDR2 SYGVKD come from the germline V gene.

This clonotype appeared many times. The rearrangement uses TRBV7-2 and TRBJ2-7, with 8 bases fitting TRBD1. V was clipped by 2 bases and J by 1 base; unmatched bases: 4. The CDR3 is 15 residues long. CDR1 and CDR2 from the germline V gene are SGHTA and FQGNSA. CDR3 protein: CASSLPRTGSYEQYF. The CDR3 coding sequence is TGTGCCAGCAGCTTACCCCGGACAGGGTCCTACGAGCAGTACTTC.

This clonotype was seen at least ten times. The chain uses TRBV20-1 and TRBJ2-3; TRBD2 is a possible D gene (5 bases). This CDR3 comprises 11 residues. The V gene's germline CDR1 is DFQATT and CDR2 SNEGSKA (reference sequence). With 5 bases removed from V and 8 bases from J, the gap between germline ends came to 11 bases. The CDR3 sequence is CSAQTTGTQYF. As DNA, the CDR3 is TGCAGTGCTCAGACTACCGGTACGCAGTATTTT.

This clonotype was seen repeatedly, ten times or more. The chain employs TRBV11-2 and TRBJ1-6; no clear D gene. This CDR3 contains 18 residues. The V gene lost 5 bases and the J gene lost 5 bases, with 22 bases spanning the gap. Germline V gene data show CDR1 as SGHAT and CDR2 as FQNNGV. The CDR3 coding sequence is TGTGCCAGCAGCCAAATAGCGGTGGGTTGGGTCGATAATTCACCCCTCCACTTT. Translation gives CASSQIAVGWVDNSPLHF. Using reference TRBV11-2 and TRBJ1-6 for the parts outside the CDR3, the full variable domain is EAGVAQSPRYKIIEKRQSVAFWCNPISGHATLYWYQQILGQGPKLLIQFQNNGVVDDSQLPKDRFSAERLKGVDSTLKIQPAKLEDSAVYLCASSQIAVGWVDNSPLHFGNGTRLTVT.

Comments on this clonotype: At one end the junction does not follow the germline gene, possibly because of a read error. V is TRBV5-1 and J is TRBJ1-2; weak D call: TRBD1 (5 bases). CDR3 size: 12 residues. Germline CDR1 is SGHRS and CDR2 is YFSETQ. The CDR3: CASTQPGTGYTF. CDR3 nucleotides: TGTGCCAGCACCCAACCGGGGACCGGCTACACCTTC.

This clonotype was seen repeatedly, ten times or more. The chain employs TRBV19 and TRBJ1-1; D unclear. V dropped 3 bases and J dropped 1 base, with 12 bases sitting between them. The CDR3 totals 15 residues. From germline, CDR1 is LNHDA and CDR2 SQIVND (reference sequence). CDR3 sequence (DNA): TGTGCCAGTAGTATTACCCGGAGGGAGAACACTGAAGCTTTCTTT. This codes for CASSITRRENTEAFF.

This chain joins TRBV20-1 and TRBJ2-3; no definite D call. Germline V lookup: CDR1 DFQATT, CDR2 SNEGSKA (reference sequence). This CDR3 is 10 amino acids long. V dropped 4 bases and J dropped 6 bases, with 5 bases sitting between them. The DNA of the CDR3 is TGCAGTGCTAATAGGGATACGCAGTATTTT. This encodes CSANRDTQYF.